The present TCR beta chain was sequenced within a study of early T cells in non-severe SARS-CoV-2 infection. Study-wide findings and caveats: Matching with VDJdb favored anti-spike CD8 responses (missing private and CD4 specificities).

This clonotype has at least ten counts. No antigen is known for it. Looked up from germline, CDR1 is MNHEY and CDR2 is SMNVEV (reference sequence). The CDR3 runs 14 residues. The V end lost 3 bases, the J end lost 13 bases, and 16 bases lay between the germline ends. One entry per CDR3 protein results from TCRdb running MiXCR on the 5' RACE reads. The sample holds approximately 88,000 distinct CDR3 sequences; around 15% are singletons and the top ten take under 1.5%. The sequenced material came from whole blood. The chain combines TRBV27 with TRBJ1-6, with D perhaps TRBD1 (5 bases). The sequence was obtained from an adult who was a healthcare worker with PCR-confirmed SARS-CoV-2 infection or an uninfected control (not recorded which). As DNA, the CDR3 is TGTGCCAGCAGTTTGCCGGGACCCGGGACTCCCCTCCACTTT. It yields the protein CASSLPGPGTPLHF.